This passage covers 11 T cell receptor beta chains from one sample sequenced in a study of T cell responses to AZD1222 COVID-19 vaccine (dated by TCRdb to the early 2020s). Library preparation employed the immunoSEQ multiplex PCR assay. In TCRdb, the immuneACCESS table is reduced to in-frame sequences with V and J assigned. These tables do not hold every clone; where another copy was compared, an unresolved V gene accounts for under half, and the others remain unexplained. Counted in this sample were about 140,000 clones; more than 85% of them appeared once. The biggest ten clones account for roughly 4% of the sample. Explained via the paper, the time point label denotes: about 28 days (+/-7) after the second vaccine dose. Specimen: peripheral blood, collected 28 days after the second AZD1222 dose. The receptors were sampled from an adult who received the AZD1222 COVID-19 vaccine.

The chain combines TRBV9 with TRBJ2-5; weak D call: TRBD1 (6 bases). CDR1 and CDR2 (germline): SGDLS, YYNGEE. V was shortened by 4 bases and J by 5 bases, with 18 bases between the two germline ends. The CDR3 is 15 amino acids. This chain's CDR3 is CASSPRTANVETQYF. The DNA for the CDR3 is TGTGCCAGCAGCCCTAGGACAGCGAACGTGGAGACCCAGTACTTC. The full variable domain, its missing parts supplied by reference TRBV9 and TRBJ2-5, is DSGVTQTPKHLITATGQRVTLRCSPRSGDLSVYWYQQSLDQGLQFLIQYYNGEERAKGNILERFSAQQFPDLHSELNLSSLELGDSALYFCASSPRTANVETQYFGPGTRLLVL.

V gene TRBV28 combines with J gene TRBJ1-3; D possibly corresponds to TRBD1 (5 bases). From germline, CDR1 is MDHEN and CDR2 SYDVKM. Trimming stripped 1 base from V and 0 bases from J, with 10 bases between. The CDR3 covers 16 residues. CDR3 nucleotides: TGTGCCAGCAGTTTATACGGACACATCTCTGGAAACACCATATATTTT. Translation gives CASSLYGHISGNTIYF.

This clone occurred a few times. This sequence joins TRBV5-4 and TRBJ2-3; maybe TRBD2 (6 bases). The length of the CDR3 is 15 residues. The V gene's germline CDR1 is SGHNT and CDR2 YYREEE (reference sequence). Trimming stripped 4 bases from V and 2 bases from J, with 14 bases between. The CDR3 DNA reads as TGTGCCAGCAGCCATAGCGGAGGCGACACAGATACGCAGTATTTT. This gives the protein CASSHSGGDTDTQYF.

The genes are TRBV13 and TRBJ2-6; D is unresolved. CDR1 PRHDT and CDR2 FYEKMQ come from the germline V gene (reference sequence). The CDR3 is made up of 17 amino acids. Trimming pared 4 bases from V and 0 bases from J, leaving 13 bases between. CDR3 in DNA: TGTGCCAGCAGCTCCCGCGCCGCGAGCTCTGGGGCCAACGTCCTGACTTTC. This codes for CASSSRAASSGANVLTF.

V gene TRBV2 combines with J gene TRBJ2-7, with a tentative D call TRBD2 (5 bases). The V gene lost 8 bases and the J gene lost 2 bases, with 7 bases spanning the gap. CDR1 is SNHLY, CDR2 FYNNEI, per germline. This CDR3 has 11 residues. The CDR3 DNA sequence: TGTGCCAGCGGACTGCCCTACGAGCAGTACTTC. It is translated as CASGLPYEQYF.

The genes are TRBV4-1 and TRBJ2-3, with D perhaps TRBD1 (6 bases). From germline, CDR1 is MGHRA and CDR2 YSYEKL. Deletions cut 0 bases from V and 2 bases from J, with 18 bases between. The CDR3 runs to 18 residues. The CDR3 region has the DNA TGCGCCAGCAGCCAAGACCCCCCGACAGGTTCGGTCACAGATACGCAGTATTTT. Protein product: CASSQDPPTGSVTDTQYF.

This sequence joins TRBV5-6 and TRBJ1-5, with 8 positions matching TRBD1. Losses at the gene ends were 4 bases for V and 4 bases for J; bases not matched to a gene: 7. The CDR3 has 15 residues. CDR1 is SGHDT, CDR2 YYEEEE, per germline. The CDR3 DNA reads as TGTGCCAGCAGCCAAGGGACAGGTAATAATCAGCCCCAGCATTTT. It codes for CASSQGTGNNQPQHF.

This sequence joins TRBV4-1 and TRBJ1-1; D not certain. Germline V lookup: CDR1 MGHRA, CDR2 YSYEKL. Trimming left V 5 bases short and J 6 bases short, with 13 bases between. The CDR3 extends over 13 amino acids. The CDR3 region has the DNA TGCGCCAGCAGCTCCCTTGGGAAAGCTGAAGCTTTCTTT. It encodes CASSSLGKAEAFF.

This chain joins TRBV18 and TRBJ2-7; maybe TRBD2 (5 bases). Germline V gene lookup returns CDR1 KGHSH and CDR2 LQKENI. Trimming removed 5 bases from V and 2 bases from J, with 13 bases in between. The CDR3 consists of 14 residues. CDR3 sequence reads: CASSSAGGTYEQYF. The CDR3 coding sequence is TGTGCCAGCTCATCAGCAGGAGGCACCTACGAGCAGTACTTC.

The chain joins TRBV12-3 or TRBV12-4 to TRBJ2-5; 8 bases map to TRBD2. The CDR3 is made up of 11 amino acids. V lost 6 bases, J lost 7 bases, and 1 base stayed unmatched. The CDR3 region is CASSLAGTQYF. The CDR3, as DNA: TGTGCCAGCAGCCTAGCGGGGACCCAGTACTTC.

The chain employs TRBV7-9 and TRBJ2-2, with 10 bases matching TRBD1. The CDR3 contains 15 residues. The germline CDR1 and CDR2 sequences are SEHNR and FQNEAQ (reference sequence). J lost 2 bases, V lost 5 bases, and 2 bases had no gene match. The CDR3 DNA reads TGTGCCAGCAGCGAGACAGGGGGCAACACCGGGGAGCTGTTTTTT. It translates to CASSETGGNTGELFF.